This T cell receptor (beta chain) is from a study of blood T cell repertoires in COVID-19. Clones were read by immunoSEQ multiplex PCR, and TCRdb kept only the in-frame ones, dropping some. The repertoire consists of more than 150,000 clones, with roughly 79% occurring once and the leading ten covering 12%. Germline V gene lookup returns CDR1 SGHTA and CDR2 FQGNSA. The V end lost 5 bases, the J end lost 7 bases, and 17 bases lay between the germline ends. The CDR3 is 15 amino acids. This TCR derives from a woman at least 80 years old with COVID-19, enrolled during active disease. The chain links TRBV7-2 to TRBJ1-4; no clear D gene. The specimen sequenced was peripheral blood. The CDR3 DNA reads TGTGCCAGCAGCCCAGACGGGGAGAGGAGTGAAAAACTGTTTTTT. Amino acids: CASSPDGERSEKLFF.